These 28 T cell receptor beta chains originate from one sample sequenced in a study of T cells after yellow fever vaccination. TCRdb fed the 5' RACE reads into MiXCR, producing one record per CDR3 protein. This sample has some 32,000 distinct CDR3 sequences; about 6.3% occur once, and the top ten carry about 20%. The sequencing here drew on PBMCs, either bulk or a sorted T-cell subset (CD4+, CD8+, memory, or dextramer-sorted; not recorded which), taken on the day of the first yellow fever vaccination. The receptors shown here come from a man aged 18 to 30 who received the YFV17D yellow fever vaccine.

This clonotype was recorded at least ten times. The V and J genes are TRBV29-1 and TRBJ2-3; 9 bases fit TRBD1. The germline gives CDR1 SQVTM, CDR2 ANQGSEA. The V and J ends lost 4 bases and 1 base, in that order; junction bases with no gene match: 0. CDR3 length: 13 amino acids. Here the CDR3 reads CSVGTGGTDTQYF. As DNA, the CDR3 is TGCAGCGTTGGGACAGGGGGCACAGATACGCAGTATTTT.

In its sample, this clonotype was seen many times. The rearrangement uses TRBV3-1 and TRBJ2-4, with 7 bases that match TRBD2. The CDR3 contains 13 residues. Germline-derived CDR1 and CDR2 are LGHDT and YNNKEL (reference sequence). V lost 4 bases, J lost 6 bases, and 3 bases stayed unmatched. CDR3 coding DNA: TGTGCCAGCAGCCCCGGGGGGACAAACATTCAGTACTTC. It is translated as CASSPGGTNIQYF. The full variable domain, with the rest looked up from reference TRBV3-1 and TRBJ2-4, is DTAVSQTPKYLVTQMGNDKSIKCEQNLGHDTMYWYKQDSKKFLKIMFSYNNKELIINETVPNRFSPKSPDKAHLNLHINSLELGDSAVYFCASSPGGTNIQYFGAGTRLSVL.

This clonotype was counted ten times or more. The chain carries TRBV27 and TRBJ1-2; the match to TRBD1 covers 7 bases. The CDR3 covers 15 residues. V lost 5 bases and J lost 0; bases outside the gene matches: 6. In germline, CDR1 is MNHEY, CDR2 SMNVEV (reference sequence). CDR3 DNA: TGTGCCAGCAGTCACCGACAGGGTGCTAACTATGGCTACACCTTC. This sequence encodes CASSHRQGANYGYTF.

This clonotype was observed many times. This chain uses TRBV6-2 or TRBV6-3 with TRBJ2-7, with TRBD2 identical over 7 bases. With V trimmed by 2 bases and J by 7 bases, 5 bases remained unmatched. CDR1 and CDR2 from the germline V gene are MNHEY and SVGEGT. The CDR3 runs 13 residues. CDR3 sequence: CASSYTLAPEQYF. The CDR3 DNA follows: TGTGCCAGCAGTTACACACTAGCGCCTGAGCAGTACTTC.

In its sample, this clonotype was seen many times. The DNA of the CDR3 is TGTGCCAGCAGCAGTAGCGGGGGGATCGGTACGCAGTATTTT. Amino acid sequence: CASSSSGGIGTQYF. This chain joins TRBV11-2 and TRBJ2-3, with 10 bases aligning to TRBD2. Trimming took 5 bases from V and 8 from J; bases not matched to a gene: 7. The CDR3 is 14 residues long. Germline-derived CDR1 and CDR2 are SGHAT and FQNNGV.

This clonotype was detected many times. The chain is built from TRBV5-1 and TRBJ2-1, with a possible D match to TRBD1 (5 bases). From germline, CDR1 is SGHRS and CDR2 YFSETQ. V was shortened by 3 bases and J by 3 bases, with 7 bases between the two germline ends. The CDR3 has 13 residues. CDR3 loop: CASSSDIYNEQFF. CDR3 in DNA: TGCGCCAGCAGCTCGGACATCTACAATGAGCAGTTCTTC.

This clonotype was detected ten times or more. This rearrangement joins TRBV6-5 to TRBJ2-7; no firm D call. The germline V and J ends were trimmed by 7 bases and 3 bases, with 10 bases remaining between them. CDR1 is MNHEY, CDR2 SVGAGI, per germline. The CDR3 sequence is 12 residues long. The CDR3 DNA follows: TGTGCCAGCATCAGGACCCGCTACGAGCAGTACGTC. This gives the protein CASIRTRYEQYV.

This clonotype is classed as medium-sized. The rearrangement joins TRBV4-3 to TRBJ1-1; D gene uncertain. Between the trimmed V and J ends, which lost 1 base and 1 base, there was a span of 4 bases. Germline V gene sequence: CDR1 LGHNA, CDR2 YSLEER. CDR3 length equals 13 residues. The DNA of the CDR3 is TGCGCCAGCAGCCAAGCCGGGAACACTGAAGCTTTCTTT. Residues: CASSQAGNTEAFF.

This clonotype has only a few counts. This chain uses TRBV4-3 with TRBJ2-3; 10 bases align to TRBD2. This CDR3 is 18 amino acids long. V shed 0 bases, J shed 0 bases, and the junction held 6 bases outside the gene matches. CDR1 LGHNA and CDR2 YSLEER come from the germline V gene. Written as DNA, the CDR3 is TGCGCCAGCAGCCAAGATCGTCGAGCGGGGGGGAGCACAGATACGCAGTATTTT. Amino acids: CASSQDRRAGGSTDTQYF.

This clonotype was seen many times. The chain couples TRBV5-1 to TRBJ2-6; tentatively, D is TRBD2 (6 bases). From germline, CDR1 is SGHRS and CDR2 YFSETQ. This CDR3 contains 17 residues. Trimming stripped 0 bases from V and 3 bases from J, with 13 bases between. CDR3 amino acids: CASSLERPGVGANVLTF. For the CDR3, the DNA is TGCGCCAGCAGCTTGGAAAGACCGGGAGTTGGGGCCAACGTCCTGACTTTC.

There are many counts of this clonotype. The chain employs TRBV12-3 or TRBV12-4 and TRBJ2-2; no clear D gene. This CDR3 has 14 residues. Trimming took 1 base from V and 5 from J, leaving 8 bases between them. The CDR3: CASSLGAGTGELFF. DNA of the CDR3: TGTGCCAGCAGTTTAGGGGCCGGGACCGGGGAGCTGTTTTTT.

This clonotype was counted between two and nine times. The CDR3 DNA reads TGCGCCAGCAGCCCCGGGAATGGGGACACTGAAGCTTTCTTT. It translates to CASSPGNGDTEAFF. The chain uses TRBV5-1 and TRBJ1-1; D is uncertain. There are 14 residues in the CDR3. Germline loops: CDR1 SGHRS, CDR2 YFSETQ. V was cut by 4 bases and J by 3 bases, with 13 bases left in between. Looking up the rest from reference TRBV5-1 and TRBJ1-1 gives the full variable domain: KAGVTQTPRYLIKTRGQQVTLSCSPISGHRSVSWYQQTPGQGLQFLFEYFSETQRNKGNFPGRFSGRQFSNSRSEMNVSTLELGDSALYLCASSPGNGDTEAFFGQGTRLTVV.

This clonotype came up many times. This CDR3 reads CASSLTAGNTDTQYF. In DNA, the CDR3 is TGTGCCAGCAGCTTAACGGCAGGCAACACAGATACGCAGTATTTT. The rearrangement uses TRBV7-9 and TRBJ2-3, with D unclear. Germline lookup yields CDR1 SEHNR and CDR2 FQNEAQ (reference sequence). The CDR3 is 15 residues long. With 2 bases removed from V and 2 bases from J, the gap between germline ends came to 11 bases.

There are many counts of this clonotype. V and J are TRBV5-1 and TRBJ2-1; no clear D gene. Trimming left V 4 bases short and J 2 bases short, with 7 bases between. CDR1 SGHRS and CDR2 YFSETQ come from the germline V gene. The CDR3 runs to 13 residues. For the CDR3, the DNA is TGCGCCAGCAGCCCCCGCACCTACAATGAGCAGTTCTTC. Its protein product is CASSPRTYNEQFF.

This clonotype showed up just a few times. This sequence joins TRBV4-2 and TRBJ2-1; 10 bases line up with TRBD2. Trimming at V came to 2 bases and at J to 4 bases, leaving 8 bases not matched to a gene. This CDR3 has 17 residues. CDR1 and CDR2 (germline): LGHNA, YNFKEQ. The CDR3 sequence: CASSQNLPSGGYNEQFF. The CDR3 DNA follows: TGTGCCAGCAGCCAAAACTTACCTAGCGGGGGATACAATGAGCAGTTCTTC.

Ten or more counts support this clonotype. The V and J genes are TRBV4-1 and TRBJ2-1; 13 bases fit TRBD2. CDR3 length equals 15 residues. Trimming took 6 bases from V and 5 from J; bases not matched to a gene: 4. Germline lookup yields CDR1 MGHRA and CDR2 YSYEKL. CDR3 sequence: CASRSGLAGNNEQFF. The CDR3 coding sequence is TGCGCCAGCAGATCGGGACTAGCGGGGAACAATGAGCAGTTCTTC.

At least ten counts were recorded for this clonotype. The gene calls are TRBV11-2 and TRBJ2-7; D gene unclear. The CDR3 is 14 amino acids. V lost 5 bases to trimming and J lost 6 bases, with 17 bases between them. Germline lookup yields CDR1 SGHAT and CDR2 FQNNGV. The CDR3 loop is CASSPGYSSVEQYF. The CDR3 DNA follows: TGTGCCAGCAGCCCCGGATATTCTTCGGTCGAGCAGTACTTC.

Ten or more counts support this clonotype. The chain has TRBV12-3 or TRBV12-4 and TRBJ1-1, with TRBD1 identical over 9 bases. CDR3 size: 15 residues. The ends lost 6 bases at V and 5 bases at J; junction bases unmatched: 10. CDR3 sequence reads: CASSFAPGTGTEAFF. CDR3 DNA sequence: TGTGCCAGCAGCTTCGCGCCCGGGACAGGGACTGAAGCTTTCTTT.

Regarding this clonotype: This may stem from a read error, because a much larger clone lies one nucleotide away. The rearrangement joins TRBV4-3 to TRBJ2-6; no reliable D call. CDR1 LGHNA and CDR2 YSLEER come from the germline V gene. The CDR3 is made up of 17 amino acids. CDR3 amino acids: CASSQVEERSRANVLTF. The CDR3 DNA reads TGCGCCAGCAGCCAAGTAGAGGAGCGCTCTAGGGCCAACGTCCTGACTTTC.

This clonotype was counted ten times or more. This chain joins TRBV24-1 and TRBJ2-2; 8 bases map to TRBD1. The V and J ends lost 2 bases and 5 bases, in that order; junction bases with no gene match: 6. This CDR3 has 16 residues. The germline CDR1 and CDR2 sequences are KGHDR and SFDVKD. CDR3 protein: CATSDSQGARTGELFF. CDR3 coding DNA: TGTGCCACCAGTGATTCTCAGGGGGCTCGGACCGGGGAGCTGTTTTTT.

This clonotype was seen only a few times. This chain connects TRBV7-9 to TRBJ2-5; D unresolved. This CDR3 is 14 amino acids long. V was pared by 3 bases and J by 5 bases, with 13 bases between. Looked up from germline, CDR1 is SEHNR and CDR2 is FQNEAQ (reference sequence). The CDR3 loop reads CASSFKNQRETQYF. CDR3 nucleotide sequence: TGTGCCAGCAGCTTCAAAAACCAAAGGGAGACCCAGTACTTC.

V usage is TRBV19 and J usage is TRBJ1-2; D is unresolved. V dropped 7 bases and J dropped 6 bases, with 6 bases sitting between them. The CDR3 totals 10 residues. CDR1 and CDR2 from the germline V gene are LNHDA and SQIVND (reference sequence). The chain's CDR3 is CASKGNGYTF. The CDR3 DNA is TGTGCCAGTAAAGGGAATGGCTACACCTTC.

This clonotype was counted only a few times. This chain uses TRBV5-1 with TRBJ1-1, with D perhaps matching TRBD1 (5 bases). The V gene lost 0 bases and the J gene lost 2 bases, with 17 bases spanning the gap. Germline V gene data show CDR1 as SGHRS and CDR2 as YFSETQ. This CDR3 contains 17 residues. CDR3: CASSLGDGGRLNTEAFF. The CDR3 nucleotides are TGCGCCAGCAGCTTGGGGGACGGCGGCCGACTAAACACTGAAGCTTTCTTT.

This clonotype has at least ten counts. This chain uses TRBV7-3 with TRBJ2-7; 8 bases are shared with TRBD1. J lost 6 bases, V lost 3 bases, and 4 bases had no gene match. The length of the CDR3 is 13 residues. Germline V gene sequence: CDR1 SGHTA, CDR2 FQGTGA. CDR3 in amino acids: CASSFGQGGEQYF. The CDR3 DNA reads TGTGCCAGCAGCTTCGGACAGGGAGGCGAGCAGTACTTC.

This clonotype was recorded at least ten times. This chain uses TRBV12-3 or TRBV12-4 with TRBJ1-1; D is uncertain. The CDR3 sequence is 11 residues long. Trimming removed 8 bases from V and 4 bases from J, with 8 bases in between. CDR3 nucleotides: TGTGCCAGCGGGGATCGCACTGAAGCTTTCTTT. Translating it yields CASGDRTEAFF.

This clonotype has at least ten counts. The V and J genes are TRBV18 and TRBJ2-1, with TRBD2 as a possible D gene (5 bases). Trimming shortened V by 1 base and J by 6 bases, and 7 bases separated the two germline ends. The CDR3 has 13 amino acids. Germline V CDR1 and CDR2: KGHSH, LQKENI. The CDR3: CASSPQAGNEQFF. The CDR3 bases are TGTGCCAGCTCACCACAGGCGGGCAATGAGCAGTTCTTC.

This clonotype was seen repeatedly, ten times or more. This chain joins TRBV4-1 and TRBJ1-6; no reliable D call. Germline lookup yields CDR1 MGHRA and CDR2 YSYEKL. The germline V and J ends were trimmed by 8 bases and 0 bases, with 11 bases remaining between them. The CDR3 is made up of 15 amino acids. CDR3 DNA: TGCGCCAGCGGTCTGGGGAGCTCCTATAATTCACCCCTCCACTTT. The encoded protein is CASGLGSSYNSPLHF.

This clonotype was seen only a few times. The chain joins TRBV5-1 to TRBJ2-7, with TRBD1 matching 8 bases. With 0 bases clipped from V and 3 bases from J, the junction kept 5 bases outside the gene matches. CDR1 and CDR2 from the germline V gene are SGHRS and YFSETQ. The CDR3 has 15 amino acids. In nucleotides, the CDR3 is TGCGCCAGCAGCTTGGGACCTGGACAGGGCTACGAGCAGTACTTC. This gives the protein CASSLGPGQGYEQYF.